This TCR beta chain appears in the sequencing data of a study of long-term antiretroviral therapy in people with HIV. Study conclusions and caveats: With ART, diversity went up but was still lower than in transplant donor controls. ART adherence was not documented, and neither viral resistance nor therapy changes had any data.

Survey-level immunoSEQ v3.0 assays were run. Sequencing targeted roughly 35,000-50,000 T-cell genomes per sample. The table came from immunoSEQ multiplex PCR; TCRdb's copy has only in-frame clones and leaves some out. The sample contains some 28,000 clones, around four fifths of which appear only once. As to this clone: Its antigen remains unidentified.

The germline V gene has CDR1 KGHSH and CDR2 LQKENI. The CDR3 is 16 residues long. The trim removed 3 bases at V and 3 bases at J, leaving 5 bases unmatched. Donors needed at least one pre-ART PBMC sample plus at least two post-ART samples. The TCR was taken from a man younger than 35 with HIV. J is TRBJ2-1 and V is TRBV18, with 10 bases matching TRBD1. This specimen consisted of unsorted PBMCs, obtained 1.5 years before starting antiretroviral therapy. In nucleotides, the CDR3 is TGTGCCAGCTCACCGGATGACAGGGGGCTCTACAATGAGCAGTTCTTC. It specifies CASSPDDRGLYNEQFF.